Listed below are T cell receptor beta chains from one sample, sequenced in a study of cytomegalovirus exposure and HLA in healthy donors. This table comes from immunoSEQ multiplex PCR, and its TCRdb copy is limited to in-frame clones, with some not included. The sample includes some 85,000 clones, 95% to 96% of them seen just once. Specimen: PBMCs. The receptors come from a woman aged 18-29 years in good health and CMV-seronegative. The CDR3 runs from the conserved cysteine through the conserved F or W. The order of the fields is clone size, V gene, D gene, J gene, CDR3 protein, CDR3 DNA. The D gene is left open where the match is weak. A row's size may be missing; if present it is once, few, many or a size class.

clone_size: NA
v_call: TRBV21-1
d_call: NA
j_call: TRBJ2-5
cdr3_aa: CASSSQTLGTGETQYF
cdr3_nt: TGTGCCAGCAGCTCACAAACCTTGGGGACTGGTGAGACCCAGTACTTC

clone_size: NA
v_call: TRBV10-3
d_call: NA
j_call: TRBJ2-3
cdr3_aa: CAISEYSGDRDTQYF
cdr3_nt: TGTGCCATCAGTGAATATAGCGGGGACAGAGATACGCAGTATTTT

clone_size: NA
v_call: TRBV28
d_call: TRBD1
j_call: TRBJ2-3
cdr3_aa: CAGSGTERSTQYF
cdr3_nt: TGTGCCGGATCCGGGACAGAGAGGAGTACGCAGTATTTT

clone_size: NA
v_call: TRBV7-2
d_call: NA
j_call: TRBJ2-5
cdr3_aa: CASSLARWETQYF
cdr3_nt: TGTGCCAGCAGCTTGGCCAGATGGGAGACCCAGTACTTC

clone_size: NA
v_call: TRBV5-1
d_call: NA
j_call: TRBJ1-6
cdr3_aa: CASSLGEFNSPLHF
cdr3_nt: TGCGCCAGCAGCTTGGGGGAGTTTAATTCACCCCTCCACTTT

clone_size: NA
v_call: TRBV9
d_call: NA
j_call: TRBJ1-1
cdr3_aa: CASSVAFVNTEAFF
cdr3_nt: TGTGCCAGCAGCGTAGCCTTCGTGAACACTGAAGCTTTCTTT

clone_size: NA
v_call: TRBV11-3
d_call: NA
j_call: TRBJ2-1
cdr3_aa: CASSIDKINEQFF
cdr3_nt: TGTGCCAGCAGCATAGACAAAATCAATGAGCAGTTCTTC

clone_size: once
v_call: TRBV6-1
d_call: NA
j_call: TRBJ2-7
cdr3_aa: CATNEDRGYEQYF
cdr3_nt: TGTGCCACTAATGAAGATAGGGGCTACGAGCAGTACTTC

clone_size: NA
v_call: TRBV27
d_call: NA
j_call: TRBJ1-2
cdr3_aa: CASSLGGYNYGYTF
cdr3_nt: TGTGCCAGCAGTTTGGGGGGATATAACTATGGCTACACCTTC

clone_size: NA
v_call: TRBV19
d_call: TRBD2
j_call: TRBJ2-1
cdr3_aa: CASSPLVTSVDGQFF
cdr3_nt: TGTGCCAGTAGTCCCCTGGTGACTAGCGTTGATGGGCAGTTCTTC

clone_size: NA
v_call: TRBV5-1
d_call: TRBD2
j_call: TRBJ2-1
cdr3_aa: CASRPTSAPYNEQFF
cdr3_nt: TGCGCCAGCAGACCAACTAGCGCTCCGTACAATGAGCAGTTCTTC

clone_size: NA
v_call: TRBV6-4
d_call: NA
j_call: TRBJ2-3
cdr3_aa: CASSDSATGSGDTQYF
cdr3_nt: TGTGCCAGCAGTGACTCGGCAACAGGGTCCGGAGATACGCAGTATTTT

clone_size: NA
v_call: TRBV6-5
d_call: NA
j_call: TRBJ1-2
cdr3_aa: CASSEGVDSYGYTF
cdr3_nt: TGTGCCAGCAGTGAAGGTGTAGACAGTTATGGCTACACCTTC

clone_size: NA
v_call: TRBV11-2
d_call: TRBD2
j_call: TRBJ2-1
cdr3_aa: CASSLPAGGRNEQFF
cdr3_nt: TGTGCCAGCAGCTTACCAGCGGGAGGACGGAATGAGCAGTTCTTC

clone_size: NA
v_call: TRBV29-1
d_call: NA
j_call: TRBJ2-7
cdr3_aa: CSVVTGSVYEQYF
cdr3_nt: TGCAGCGTTGTAACCGGGAGTGTATACGAGCAGTACTTC

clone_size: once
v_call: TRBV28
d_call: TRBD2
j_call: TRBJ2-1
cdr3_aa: CASSSRTSGYNEQFF
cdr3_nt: TGTGCCAGCAGTTCCCGGACTAGCGGATACAATGAGCAGTTCTTC

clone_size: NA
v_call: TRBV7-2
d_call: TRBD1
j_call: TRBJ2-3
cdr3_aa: CASSLFRGQGAPDTQYF
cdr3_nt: TGTGCCAGCAGCTTATTTCGGGGACAGGGGGCTCCAGATACGCAGTATTTT

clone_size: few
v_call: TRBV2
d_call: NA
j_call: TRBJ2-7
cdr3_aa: CASSVYEQYF
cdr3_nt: TGTGCCAGCAGTGTATACGAGCAGTACTTC

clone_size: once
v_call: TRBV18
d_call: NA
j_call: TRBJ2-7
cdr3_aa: CASSPSGSRVGNYEQYF
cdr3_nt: TGTGCCAGCTCACCAAGCGGTAGTAGAGTGGGCAACTACGAGCAGTACTTC

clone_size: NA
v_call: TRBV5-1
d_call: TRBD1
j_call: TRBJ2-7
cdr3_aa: CASSLVLGQSHEQYF
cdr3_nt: TGCGCCAGCAGCTTGGTATTGGGACAGTCCCACGAGCAGTACTTC

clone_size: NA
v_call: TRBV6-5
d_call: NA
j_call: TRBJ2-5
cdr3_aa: CASSYEFRTYKETQYF
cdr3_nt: TGTGCCAGCAGTTATGAGTTCCGGACTTACAAAGAGACCCAGTACTTC

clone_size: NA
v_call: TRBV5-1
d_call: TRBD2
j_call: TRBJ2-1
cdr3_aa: CASSLDGTSGREQFF
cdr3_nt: TGCGCCAGCAGCTTGGACGGGACTAGCGGACGTGAGCAGTTCTTC

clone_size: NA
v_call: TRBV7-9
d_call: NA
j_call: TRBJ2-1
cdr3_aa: CASSATTGLVEQFF
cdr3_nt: TGTGCCAGCAGCGCCACCACAGGTCTAGTTGAGCAGTTCTTC

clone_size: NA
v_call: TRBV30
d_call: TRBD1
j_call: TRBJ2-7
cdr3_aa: CAWSVETGGRGEQYF
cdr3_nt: TGTGCCTGGAGTGTAGAGACAGGGGGCAGGGGCGAGCAGTACTTC

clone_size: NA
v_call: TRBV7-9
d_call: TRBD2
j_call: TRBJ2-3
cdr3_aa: CASSFSGVTDTQYF
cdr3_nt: TGTGCCAGCAGCTTTAGCGGGGTCACAGATACGCAGTATTTT

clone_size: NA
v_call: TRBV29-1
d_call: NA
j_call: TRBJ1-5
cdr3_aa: CSAADSSNQPQHF
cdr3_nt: TGCAGCGCCGCGGACAGTAGCAATCAGCCCCAGCATTTT

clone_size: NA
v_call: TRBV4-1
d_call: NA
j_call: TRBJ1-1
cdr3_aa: CASSHVLYRDDTEAFF
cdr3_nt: TGCGCCAGCAGCCACGTTCTATACAGGGACGACACTGAAGCTTTCTTT

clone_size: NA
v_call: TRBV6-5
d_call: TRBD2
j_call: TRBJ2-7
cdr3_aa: CASSYSWLAGGYEQYF
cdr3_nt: TGTGCCAGCAGTTACTCGTGGCTAGCGGGAGGCTACGAGCAGTACTTC

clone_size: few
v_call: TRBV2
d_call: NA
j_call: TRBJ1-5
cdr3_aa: CASRNLVYQPQHF
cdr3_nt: TGTGCCAGCAGGAACTTAGTGTATCAGCCCCAGCATTTT

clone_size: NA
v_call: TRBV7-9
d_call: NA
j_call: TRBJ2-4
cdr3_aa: CASSAKEAKNIQYF
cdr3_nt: TGTGCCAGCAGCGCAAAAGAGGCCAAAAACATTCAGTACTTC

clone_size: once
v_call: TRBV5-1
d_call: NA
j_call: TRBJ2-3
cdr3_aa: CASSIFPVGEADTQYF
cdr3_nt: TGCGCCAGCAGCATTTTTCCGGTCGGCGAGGCAGATACGCAGTATTTT

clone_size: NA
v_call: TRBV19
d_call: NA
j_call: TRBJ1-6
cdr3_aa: CASATRTEENSPLHF
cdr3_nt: TGTGCCAGTGCGACCAGGACAGAAGAGAATTCACCCCTCCACTTT

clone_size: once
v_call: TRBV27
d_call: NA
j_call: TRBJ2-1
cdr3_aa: CASSLGRLPAGVYNEQFF
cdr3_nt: TGTGCCAGCAGTTTGGGGCGACTACCAGCGGGCGTCTACAATGAGCAGTTCTTC

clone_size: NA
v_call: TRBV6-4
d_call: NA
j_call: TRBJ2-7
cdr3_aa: CASSDSASSYEQYF
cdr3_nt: TGTGCCAGCAGTGACTCAGCGAGTTCCTACGAGCAGTACTTC

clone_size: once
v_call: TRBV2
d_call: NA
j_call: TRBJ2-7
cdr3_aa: CASTRTDYEQYF
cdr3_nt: TGTGCCAGCACCCGGACAGATTACGAGCAGTACTTC

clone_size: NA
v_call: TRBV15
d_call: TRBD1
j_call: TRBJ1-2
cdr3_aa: CATSRLGQGISYTF
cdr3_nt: TGTGCCACCAGCAGATTGGGACAGGGAATCAGCTACACCTTC

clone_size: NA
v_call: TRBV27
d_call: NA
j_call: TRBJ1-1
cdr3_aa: CASSPPGSEAFF
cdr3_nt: TGTGCCAGCAGTCCTCCGGGGAGCGAAGCTTTCTTT

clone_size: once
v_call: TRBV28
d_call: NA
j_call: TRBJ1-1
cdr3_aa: CASSPGQTLGTEAFF
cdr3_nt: TGTGCCAGCAGTCCCGGACAGACCCTGGGCACTGAAGCTTTCTTT

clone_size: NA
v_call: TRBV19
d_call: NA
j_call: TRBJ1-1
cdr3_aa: CASSIGGLTAGAFF
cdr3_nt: TGTGCCAGTAGTATAGGGGGCCTAACTGCAGGGGCTTTCTTT

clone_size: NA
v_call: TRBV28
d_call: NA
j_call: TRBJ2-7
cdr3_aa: CASTPPRWVPSYEQYF
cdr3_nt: TGTGCCAGCACCCCCCCGAGGTGGGTCCCGTCCTACGAGCAGTACTTC

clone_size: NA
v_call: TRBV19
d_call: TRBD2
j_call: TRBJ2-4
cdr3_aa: CASSSKGRTSGELKNIQYF
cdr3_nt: TGTGCCAGTAGTTCCAAGGGACGGACTAGCGGGGAACTTAAAAACATTCAGTACTTC

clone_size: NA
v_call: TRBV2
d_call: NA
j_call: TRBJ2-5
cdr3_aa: CASSTSLKETQYF
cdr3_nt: TGTGCCAGCAGTACTAGTTTAAAAGAGACCCAGTACTTC

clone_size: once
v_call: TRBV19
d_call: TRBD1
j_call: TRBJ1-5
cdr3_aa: CASSTPRTGGKNQPQHF
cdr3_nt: TGTGCCAGTAGTACCCCGAGGACAGGCGGAAAAAATCAGCCCCAGCATTTT

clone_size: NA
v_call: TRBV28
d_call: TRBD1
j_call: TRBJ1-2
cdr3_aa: CASRLHVTGGAVRGYTF
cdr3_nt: TGTGCCAGCAGGCTACACGTAACAGGGGGCGCGGTACGCGGCTACACCTTC

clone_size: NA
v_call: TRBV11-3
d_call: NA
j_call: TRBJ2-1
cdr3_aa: CASSLGVLEGGHNEQFF
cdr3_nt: TGTGCCAGCAGCTTAGGGGTATTGGAGGGGGGGCACAATGAGCAGTTCTTC

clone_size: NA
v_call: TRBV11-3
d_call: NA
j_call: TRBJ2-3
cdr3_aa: CASSFSGDDTQYF
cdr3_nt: TGTGCCAGCAGCTTTTCGGGGGATGATACGCAGTATTTT

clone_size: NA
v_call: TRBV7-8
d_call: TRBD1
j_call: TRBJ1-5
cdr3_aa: CASSRTGVSNQPQHF
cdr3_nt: TGTGCCAGCAGCCGGACAGGGGTGAGCAATCAGCCCCAGCATTTT

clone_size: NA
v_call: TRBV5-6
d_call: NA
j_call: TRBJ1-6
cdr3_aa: CASSARGKLWNSPLHF
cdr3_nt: TGTGCCAGCAGCGCGAGGGGGAAACTATGGAATTCACCCCTCCACTTT

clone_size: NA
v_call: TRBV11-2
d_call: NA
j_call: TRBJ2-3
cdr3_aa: CASSSQGGTDTQYF
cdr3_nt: TGTGCCAGCAGCTCTCAAGGGGGCACAGATACGCAGTATTTT

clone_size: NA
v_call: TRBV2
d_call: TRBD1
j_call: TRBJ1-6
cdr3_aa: CASSEWGLGSGTAARSYNSPLHF
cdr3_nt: TGTGCCAGCAGTGAATGGGGGTTGGGGTCCGGGACAGCTGCCAGGTCCTATAATTCACCCCTCCACTTT

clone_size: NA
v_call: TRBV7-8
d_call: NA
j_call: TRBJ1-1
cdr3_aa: CASSFLGGIGTEAFF
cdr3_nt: TGTGCCAGCAGCTTTTTAGGGGGTATAGGCACTGAAGCTTTCTTT

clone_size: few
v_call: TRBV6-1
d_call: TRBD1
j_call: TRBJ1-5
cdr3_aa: CASSEETGRNQPQHF
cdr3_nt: TGTGCCAGCAGTGAAGAGACAGGGCGCAATCAGCCCCAGCATTTT